This passage covers 32 T cell receptor beta chains from one sample sequenced in a study of early T cells in non-severe SARS-CoV-2 infection (dated by TCRdb to the early 2020s). The library relied on 5' RACE. Sequencing instrument: NextSeq 500. TCRdb cleaned the public reads at Q25 with fastp, built clones with MiXCR and kept in-frame beta chains. Here each entry gathers all rows of one CDR3 protein and keeps the most common genes and DNA. The sample profile shows more than 55,000 distinct CDR3 sequences; over 3.5% of them were found once. The leading ten clones occupy 3% to 4.5% of the sample. The starting material was whole blood, obtained at baseline. The receptors derive from an adult who was a healthcare worker with PCR-confirmed SARS-CoV-2 infection or an uninfected control (not recorded which). The donor label of this sample is uncertain.

This chain connects TRBV30 to TRBJ2-7; D call uncertain. CDR3 length: 13 residues. V was clipped by 1 base and J by 7 bases, with 14 bases between them. In germline, CDR1 is GTSNPN, CDR2 SVGIG (reference sequence). Here the CDR3 reads CAWSGWQNEEQYF. CDR3 nucleotide sequence: TGTGCCTGGAGTGGATGGCAGAACGAGGAGCAGTACTTC.

This clonotype was seen a handful of times. V gene TRBV20-1 combines with J gene TRBJ1-6; D is uncertain. V lost 0 bases, J lost 5 bases, and 11 bases lay in between. The CDR3 contains 15 residues. Germline V CDR1 and CDR2: DFQATT, SNEGSKA (reference sequence). CDR3: CSARDLGLNNSPLHF. In DNA, the CDR3 is TGCAGTGCTAGAGATTTGGGTCTCAATAATTCACCCCTCCACTTT.

The chain joins TRBV6-5 to TRBJ2-1, with D unclear. Germline CDR1 is MNHEY and CDR2 is SVGAGI. The CDR3 spans 14 residues. The ends were cut back, 0 bases at V and 7 bases at J, with 10 bases in the middle. DNA of the CDR3: TGTGCCAGCAGTTACTCGGCTAGTCCAAATGAGCAGTTCTTC. It encodes CASSYSASPNEQFF.

This clonotype was seen a few times. The V gene is TRBV6-1, the J gene TRBJ1-5; the D is unclear. V lost 2 bases to trimming and J lost 0 bases, with 11 bases between them. Germline CDR1 reads MNHNS; CDR2 reads SASEGT. The CDR3 is 16 residues long. Here the CDR3 reads CASSEIWVSSNQPQHF. The CDR3 coding sequence is TGTGCCAGCAGTGAAATTTGGGTATCTAGCAATCAGCCCCAGCATTTT.

This clonotype was counted between two and nine times. The gene calls are TRBV28 and TRBJ1-1; D is perhaps TRBD1 (6 bases). CDR3 length equals 15 residues. CDR1 MDHEN and CDR2 SYDVKM come from the germline V gene. V shed 5 bases and J shed 1 base, with 14 bases lying between them. The CDR3 loop is CASSLSTGSNTEAFF. The CDR3 DNA reads as TGTGCCAGCAGTCTCAGCACAGGGTCGAACACTGAAGCTTTCTTT.

V usage is TRBV29-1 and J usage is TRBJ2-3; 7 positions match TRBD1. This CDR3 has 15 amino acids. CDR1 is SQVTM, CDR2 ANQGSEA, per germline. The V segment lost 2 bases and the J segment 6 bases; nucleotides outside the gene matches: 11. CDR3 in amino acids: CSVERDRLLRDTQYF. CDR3 coding DNA: TGCAGCGTTGAAAGGGACAGACTGCTGAGGGATACGCAGTATTTT.

This clonotype has only a few counts. This chain links TRBV11-2 with TRBJ2-2; 7 bases line up with TRBD1. With 4 bases clipped from V and 5 bases from J, the junction kept 10 bases outside the gene matches. The CDR3 is 16 residues long. CDR1 is SGHAT and CDR2 is FQNNGV in the germline V gene. The CDR3 nucleotides read TGTGCCAGCAGCTCCCTGACAGGGCCCCTTACCGGGGAGCTGTTTTTT. This translates into CASSSLTGPLTGELFF.

This clonotype has a count of ten or more. The V gene is TRBV18, the J gene TRBJ2-7, with 8 bases matching TRBD1. There are 15 residues in the CDR3. After removal of 5 bases from V and 0 bases from J, the junction contained 6 bases not matched to a gene. Germline lookup yields CDR1 KGHSH and CDR2 LQKENI. CDR3 sequence: CASSSGQGSSYEQYF. CDR3 bases: TGTGCCAGCTCAAGCGGACAGGGAAGCTCCTACGAGCAGTACTTC. Drawing the rest from reference TRBV18 and TRBJ2-7, the complete variable domain is NAGVMQNPRHLVRRRGQEARLRCSPMKGHSHVYWYRQLPEEGLKFMVYLQKENIIDESGMPKERFSAEFPKEGPSILRIQQVVRGDSAAYFCASSSGQGSSYEQYFGPGTRLTVT.

The chain is built from TRBV19 and TRBJ2-1; 11 bases map to TRBD2. This CDR3 has 18 residues. Trimming removed 4 bases from V and 8 bases from J; junction bases left unmatched: 16. The germline CDR1 and CDR2 sequences are LNHDA and SQIVND (reference sequence). The CDR3 is CASSREPLRLAGIHEQFF. As DNA, the CDR3 is TGTGCCAGTAGTAGGGAACCGCTTCGACTAGCGGGGATACATGAGCAGTTCTTC. The entire variable domain, with the rest obtained from reference TRBV19 and TRBJ2-1, is as follows: DGGITQSPKYLFRKEGQNVTLSCEQNLNHDAMYWYRQDPGQGLRLIYYSQIVNDFQKGDIAEGYSVSREKKESFPLTVTSAQKNPTAFYLCASSREPLRLAGIHEQFFGPGTRLTVL.

In this sample, this clonotype turned up many times. The V gene is TRBV2, the J gene TRBJ2-1; 8 bases map to TRBD2. This CDR3 is 13 amino acids long. CDR1 SNHLY and CDR2 FYNNEI come from the germline V gene. J gave up 5 bases and V 11 bases, and 8 bases lay outside the gene matches. CDR3 protein: CAEAGVGDNEQFF. The CDR3 bases are TGTGCCGAAGCGGGGGTCGGTGACAATGAGCAGTTCTTC.

This clonotype was seen many times. The rearrangement joins TRBV18 to TRBJ2-2; 7 nucleotides line up with TRBD1. The ends lost 0 bases at V and 0 bases at J; junction bases unmatched: 4. Germline CDR1 reads KGHSH; CDR2 reads LQKENI. The CDR3 is made up of 17 amino acids. The CDR3 loop reads CASSPPPGTANTGELFF. The CDR3 DNA reads as TGTGCCAGCTCACCACCACCCGGGACAGCGAACACCGGGGAGCTGTTTTTT.

In its sample, this clonotype was seen many times. The J gene is TRBJ2-7, the V gene TRBV6-2 or TRBV6-3; perhaps D is TRBD1 or TRBD2 (5 bases each). There are 13 residues in the CDR3. V lost 6 bases and J 6 bases, leaving 15 bases between the germline ends. Per the germline V gene, CDR1 is MNHEY and CDR2 is SVGEGT. CDR3 amino acids: CASRAGTLGEQYF. In nucleotides, the CDR3 is TGTGCCAGCAGAGCAGGGACCCTCGGCGAGCAGTACTTC.

This clonotype came up a few times. The V gene is TRBV20-1, the J gene TRBJ2-3; D call uncertain. The V gene's germline CDR1 is DFQATT and CDR2 SNEGSKA (reference sequence). The CDR3 runs to 12 residues. V dropped 6 bases and J dropped 4 bases, with 11 bases sitting between them. The CDR3: CSAEHSPDTQYF. As DNA, the CDR3 is TGCAGTGCGGAACATAGCCCAGATACGCAGTATTTT.

The rearrangement links TRBV6-6 to TRBJ2-3; 12 positions agree with TRBD2. This CDR3 is built from 15 residues. Losses at the gene ends were 5 bases for V and 3 bases for J; bases not matched to a gene: 3. Germline lookup yields CDR1 MNHNY and CDR2 SVGAGI (reference sequence). The CDR3 DNA reads as TGTGCCAGCAGTGCTAGCGGGGGGGCGACAGATACGCAGTATTTT. It codes for CASSASGGATDTQYF.

This clonotype showed up just a few times. The V and J genes are TRBV19 and TRBJ2-2; 7 nucleotides align to TRBD1. The CDR3 runs to 14 residues. Unmatched junction bases numbered 5, after V lost 5 bases and J lost 5 bases. Germline assignment: CDR1 LNHDA and CDR2 SQIVND (reference sequence). The CDR3 region is CASSPTQGTGELFF. DNA of the CDR3: TGTGCCAGTAGTCCGACACAGGGGACCGGGGAGCTGTTTTTT.

Ten or more counts support this clonotype. In DNA form, the CDR3 reads TGTGCCAGCAGTTTAGAAGGGACCGCCAACACTGAAGCTTTCTTT. Translated, it gives CASSLEGTANTEAFF. This chain uses TRBV12-3 or TRBV12-4 with TRBJ1-1; a possible D gene is TRBD1 (5 bases). Between the trimmed V and J ends, which lost 1 base and 2 bases, there was a span of 11 bases. The CDR3 consists of 15 residues.

The chain joins TRBV28 to TRBJ1-2, with a weak D call TRBD1 (6 bases). CDR1 MDHEN and CDR2 SYDVKM come from the germline V gene. The CDR3 covers 15 residues. Trimming pared 0 bases from V and 5 bases from J, leaving 13 bases between. CDR3 in amino acids: CASSLWTGHLYGYTF. The DNA of the CDR3 is TGTGCCAGCAGTTTATGGACAGGCCACTTATATGGCTACACCTTC.

This clonotype was seen ten or more times. The V and J genes are TRBV7-6 and TRBJ2-7; D remains ambiguous. Trimming stripped 5 bases from V and 0 bases from J, with 11 bases between. The V gene's germline CDR1 is SGHVS and CDR2 FNYEAQ. The CDR3 runs 14 residues. The CDR3 sequence is CASSPPGYSYEQYF. The CDR3 bases are TGTGCCAGCAGCCCCCCAGGATACTCCTACGAGCAGTACTTC.

This clonotype showed up many times. This sequence joins TRBV7-2 and TRBJ1-1; no reliable D call. Trimming left V 1 base short and J 1 base short, with 13 bases between. There are 16 residues in the CDR3. From germline, CDR1 is SGHTA and CDR2 FQGNSA. The CDR3 reads CASSLVYGVANTEAFF. The CDR3, as DNA: TGTGCCAGCAGCTTAGTTTACGGGGTAGCGAACACTGAAGCTTTCTTT.

This clonotype was counted a few times. This chain uses TRBV3-2 with TRBJ1-3; the D call TRBD1 from the table was never checked on the DNA. TRBV3-2 is a known pseudogene. The CDR3 extends over 19 amino acids. CDR3 loop: CASSQDLAPRISSGNTIYF. The CDR3 DNA sequence: TGTGCCAGCAGCCAAGATCTGGCCCCCCGTATTTCCTCTGGAAACACCATATATTTT.

The genes are TRBV12-3 or TRBV12-4 and TRBJ2-7; no reliable D call. Trimming took 6 bases from V and 2 from J, leaving 5 bases between them. The CDR3 loop spans 11 amino acids. CDR3 sequence: CASSSPYEQYF. The CDR3 region has the DNA TGTGCCAGCAGCAGCCCCTACGAGCAGTACTTC.

This clonotype has only a few counts. The V call is TRBV14, the J call TRBJ2-7, with D perhaps matching TRBD2 (5 bases). Per germline, CDR1 SGHDN and CDR2 FVKESK. Trimming left V 3 bases short and J 7 bases short, with 16 bases between. The CDR3 consists of 14 residues. CDR3 in DNA: TGTGCCAGCAGCCACCTTAACTCGAGGGAGGAGCAGTACTTC. Translated, it gives CASSHLNSREEQYF.

This clonotype showed up many times. V gene TRBV6-5 combines with J gene TRBJ2-7; the match to TRBD2 covers 7 bases. CDR1 is MNHEY and CDR2 is SVGAGI in the germline V gene. The CDR3 extends over 12 amino acids. V was clipped by 6 bases and J by 7 bases; unmatched bases: 6. The CDR3 region is CASRGPGGEQYF. Written as DNA, the CDR3 is TGTGCCAGCAGGGGGCCGGGAGGAGAGCAGTACTTC.

Ten or more counts support this clonotype. This chain uses TRBV6-4 with TRBJ2-1; D unclear. Trimming shortened V by 2 bases and J by 5 bases, and 7 bases separated the two germline ends. The CDR3 extends over 13 amino acids. Germline V gene data show CDR1 as MRHNA and CDR2 as SNTAGT. The CDR3 region is CASSDALNNEQFF. CDR3 bases: TGTGCCAGCAGTGACGCCCTGAACAATGAGCAGTTCTTC.

This clonotype was seen at least ten times. The chain recombines TRBV5-1 with TRBJ1-1; D perhaps matches TRBD1 (5 bases). V was shortened by 2 bases and J by 1 base, with 9 bases between the two germline ends. This CDR3 spans 14 amino acids. The germline CDR1 and CDR2 sequences are SGHRS and YFSETQ. DNA of the CDR3: TGCGCCAGCAGCTTTGAGGGGAGGAACACTGAAGCTTTCTTT. Protein product: CASSFEGRNTEAFF.

This clonotype appeared many times. Written as DNA, the CDR3 is TGCAGTGCTAGAGATCCCTTGGGGACAGGCTACAATGAGCAGTTCTTC. Its protein is CSARDPLGTGYNEQFF. This rearrangement joins TRBV20-1 to TRBJ2-1; 8 nucleotides align to TRBD1. Germline values: CDR1 DFQATT, CDR2 SNEGSKA (reference sequence). The ends lost 0 bases at V and 3 bases at J; junction bases unmatched: 7. This CDR3 region has 16 residues.

This clonotype was counted ten times or more. The chain is built from TRBV12-3 or TRBV12-4 and TRBJ1-2; 8 bases map to TRBD1. V lost 4 bases to trimming and J lost 5 bases; unmatched junction nucleotides: 9. The length of the CDR3 is 15 residues. CDR3 residues: CASSSRTGFGYGYTF. The CDR3 DNA is TGTGCCAGCAGTTCGAGGACAGGGTTCGGGTATGGCTACACCTTC.

This clonotype was observed a few times. Written as DNA, the CDR3 is TGTGCCAGTAGTATTCTCGCGGGGAGGAGCACAGATACGCAGTATTTT. Translated, it gives CASSILAGRSTDTQYF. The rearrangement joins TRBV19 to TRBJ2-3, with a weak D call TRBD2 (6 bases). Per the germline V gene, CDR1 is LNHDA and CDR2 is SQIVND (reference sequence). The germline V and J ends were trimmed by 3 bases and 0 bases, with 13 bases remaining between them. There are 16 residues in the CDR3.

This clonotype was observed a few times. The chain joins TRBV20-1 to TRBJ2-7, with 7 bases fitting TRBD2. V gave up 5 bases and J gave up 2 bases; unmatched junction bases: 0. The CDR3 totals 11 residues. Germline assignment: CDR1 DFQATT and CDR2 SNEGSKA (reference sequence). For the CDR3, the DNA is TGCAGTGCTGGGGGGGCCTACGAGCAGTACTTC. It encodes CSAGGAYEQYF.

Ten or more counts support this clonotype. J is TRBJ2-5 and V is TRBV6-5; D remains unclear. CDR3 length equals 15 residues. The V gene's germline CDR1 is MNHEY and CDR2 SVGAGI. With 6 bases removed from V and 6 bases from J, the gap between germline ends came to 20 bases. The CDR3 nucleotides are TGTGCCAGCAGCCTACTCCGAGGTGCGATGCAGACCCAGTACTTC. Translating it yields CASSLLRGAMQTQYF.

V usage is TRBV5-4 and J usage is TRBJ2-4; 7 bases line up with TRBD1. CDR3 size: 15 residues. J was trimmed by 1 base and V by 4 bases; bases with no gene match: 5. From germline, CDR1 is SGHNT and CDR2 YYREEE (reference sequence). Written as DNA, the CDR3 is TGTGCCAGCAGCGGCGACAGGGTGGCCAAAAACATTCAGTACTTC. The encoded protein is CASSGDRVAKNIQYF.

This clonotype was counted at least ten times. The J gene is TRBJ2-7, the V gene TRBV27; 9 nucleotides align to TRBD1. Trimming took 5 bases from V and 1 from J; bases not matched to a gene: 3. CDR1 and CDR2 from the germline V gene are MNHEY and SMNVEV (reference sequence). This CDR3 is built from 14 residues. CDR3 nucleotides: TGTGCCAGCAGTACCGGGACAGGGTCCTACGAGCAGTACTTC. Residues: CASSTGTGSYEQYF.